Listed here are 26 T cell receptor beta chains from one sample, sequenced in a study of memory CD4+ T cells and cytomegalovirus serostatus. Only in-frame clones appear in the TCRdb table, and some are missing; sequencing was by immunoSEQ multiplex PCR. The sample consists of tens of thousands of clones, over 65% of them appearing once. Single viable CD3+CD4+CD8-CD45RO+ cells were sorted as the memory CD4+ T cells. The sequenced material came from memory CD4+ T cells from blood. The source is an adult in good health and CMV-seronegative.

The chain carries TRBV30 and TRBJ2-7; D may be TRBD1 (7 bases). Trimming stripped 2 bases from V and 2 bases from J, with 16 bases between. In germline, CDR1 is GTSNPN, CDR2 SVGIG (reference sequence). CDR3 length equals 15 residues. CDR3 residues: CAWSKRQGGPYEQYF. CDR3 nucleotide sequence: TGTGCCTGGAGTAAGAGACAGGGAGGCCCCTACGAGCAGTACTTC.

In its sample, this clone was seen a few times. The V and J genes are TRBV6-1 and TRBJ1-6; 7 bases line up with TRBD1. V shed 6 bases and J 9 bases; nucleotides not matched to a gene: 11. Per germline, CDR1 MNHNS and CDR2 SASEGT. The CDR3 contains 15 residues. CDR3 residues: CASSATGLDVSPLHF. The CDR3 bases are TGTGCCAGCAGCGCGACAGGGTTGGACGTTTCACCCCTCCACTTT.

The chain employs TRBV19 and TRBJ1-4; D uncertain. Trimming cost V 3 bases and J 7 bases, with 9 bases left between them. This CDR3 region has 13 residues. CDR1 is LNHDA and CDR2 is SQIVND in the germline V gene (reference sequence). As DNA, the CDR3 is TGTGCCAGTAGTATGATTCGTGGTGAAAAACTGTTTTTT. Translating gives CASSMIRGEKLFF.

V gene TRBV2 combines with J gene TRBJ2-3; D remains unclear. Germline CDR1 SNHLY, CDR2 FYNNEI. The V end lost 4 bases, the J end lost 0 bases, and 8 bases lay between the germline ends. The CDR3 contains 14 residues. CDR3 nucleotides: TGTGCCAGCAGTGGCCGGCGGAGCACAGATACGCAGTATTTT. Translation: CASSGRRSTDTQYF.

The gene calls are TRBV7-2 and TRBJ1-3; D uncertain. CDR1 is SGHTA and CDR2 is FQGNSA in the germline V gene. The CDR3 contains 12 residues. V lost 9 bases, J lost 2 bases, and 8 bases lay in between. CDR3 nucleotides: TGTGCCAGTCCAGGACCTGGAAACACCATATATTTT. Its protein product is CASPGPGNTIYF.

This clone was counted between two and nine times. The rearrangement joins TRBV5-6 to TRBJ1-2, with 8 bases matching TRBD1. CDR3 size: 15 residues. Germline trimming cut 1 base from V and 5 bases from J; bases unmatched to any gene: 7. Germline assignment: CDR1 SGHDT and CDR2 YYEEEE. CDR3 sequence (DNA): TGTGCCAGCAGCTTGACAGGGGGAATATATTATGGCTACACCTTC. This encodes CASSLTGGIYYGYTF.

This clone was found a few times. The chain has TRBV2 and TRBJ1-6, with TRBD1 matching over 8 bases. J gave up 7 bases and V 5 bases, and 7 bases lay outside the gene matches. This CDR3 has 15 amino acids. Germline CDR1 reads SNHLY; CDR2 reads FYNNEI. The chain's CDR3 is CASSFQGALNSPLHF. The DNA of the CDR3 is TGTGCCAGCAGTTTTCAGGGGGCCTTAAATTCACCCCTCCACTTT.

The chain joins TRBV27 to TRBJ2-2; tentatively, D is TRBD1 or TRBD2 (6 bases each). CDR1 and CDR2 from the germline V gene are MNHEY and SMNVEV (reference sequence). The V and J ends lost 3 bases and 2 bases respectively, with 25 bases between them. This CDR3 comprises 20 residues. The CDR3 is CASSLDSLPGAGINTGELFF. In nucleotides, the CDR3 is TGTGCCAGCAGTTTGGACAGCCTCCCCGGTGCGGGGATCAACACCGGGGAGCTGTTTTTT.

The rearrangement joins TRBV14 to TRBJ2-4; no reliable D call. This CDR3 is built from 14 residues. Trimming shortened V by 0 bases and J by 7 bases, and 10 bases separated the two germline ends. Germline-derived CDR1 and CDR2 are SGHDN and FVKESK. The chain's CDR3 is CASSQDYGSNIQYF. CDR3 in DNA: TGTGCCAGCAGCCAAGATTACGGCAGTAACATTCAGTACTTC.

This clone was observed a single time. The rearrangement joins TRBV7-2 to TRBJ1-5; D remains ambiguous. The germline CDR1 and CDR2 sequences are SGHTA and FQGNSA. V was pared by 1 base and J by 1 base, with 8 bases between. CDR3 length: 15 amino acids. In nucleotides, the CDR3 is TGTGCCAGCAGCTTAGATCGGGGAAGCAATCAGCCCCAGCATTTT. Its translation: CASSLDRGSNQPQHF.

As regards this clone: A much more abundant neighbour one base away suggests this may be a read error. The V and J genes are TRBV2 and TRBJ2-3; 7 bases align to TRBD2. Per the germline V gene, CDR1 is SNHLY and CDR2 is FYNNEI. The J segment lost 4 bases and the V segment lost 4 bases, leaving 8 bases of the junction unmatched. This CDR3 spans 15 amino acids. The CDR3, as DNA: TGTGCCAGCAGTGGTATAAGCGGGGATCCAGATACGCAGTATTTT. Translation: CASSGISGDPDTQYF.

The genes are TRBV14 and TRBJ2-5, with 8 bases matching TRBD2. The CDR3 covers 17 residues. The germline V gene encodes CDR1 SGHDN and CDR2 FVKESK. V was pared by 2 bases and J by 2 bases, with 10 bases of the junction left unmatched. The CDR3 here is CASSQLVGGGIQETQYF. The CDR3 DNA reads as TGTGCCAGCAGCCAACTGGTAGGCGGGGGGATTCAAGAGACCCAGTACTTC.

The V gene is TRBV7-9, the J gene TRBJ1-4, with 7 bases matching TRBD1. This CDR3 region has 17 residues. Germline values: CDR1 SEHNR, CDR2 FQNEAQ (reference sequence). V was pared by 5 bases and J by 0 bases, with 9 bases of the junction left unmatched. This CDR3 reads CASSLSGQLTTNEKLFF. CDR3 coding DNA: TGTGCCAGCAGCCTCTCGGGACAGCTTACAACTAATGAAAAACTGTTTTTT.

This sequence joins TRBV19 and TRBJ1-2; D uncertain. The CDR3 is 15 amino acids. V lost 6 bases to trimming and J lost 1 base, with 15 bases between them. The V gene's germline CDR1 is LNHDA and CDR2 SQIVND (reference sequence). CDR3 in DNA: TGTGCCAGTAGGACCCCCACGGACGTTAACTATGGCTACACCTTC. Encoded protein: CASRTPTDVNYGYTF.

As for this clone: One junction end does not reproduce the germline sequence, and a read error may be involved. This chain uses TRBV10-2 with TRBJ1-1; 8 bases map to TRBD1. The CDR3 runs to 14 residues. The germline CDR1 and CDR2 sequences are WSHSY and SAAADI. The CDR3 nucleotides are TGCGCCAGCAGCCGACAGGGGTTGAACACTGAAGTTTTCTTT. Amino acids: CASSRQGLNTEVFF.

This rearrangement joins TRBV7-2 to TRBJ1-4, with D hard to call. The length of the CDR3 is 16 residues. The germline V and J ends were trimmed by 4 bases and 4 bases, with 16 bases remaining between them. CDR1 is SGHTA, CDR2 FQGNSA, per germline. The CDR3 loop is CASSSTTVWDNEKLFF. CDR3 nucleotide sequence: TGTGCCAGCAGCTCCACAACGGTTTGGGATAATGAAAAACTGTTTTTT.

The chain joins TRBV5-8 to TRBJ1-2, with D tentatively TRBD1 (5 bases). Trimming pared 4 bases from V and 8 bases from J, leaving 21 bases between. This CDR3 has 15 residues. Germline CDR1 and CDR2: SGHTS and YDEGEE. The CDR3 spells CASSAGARPTGGYTF. Here the CDR3 DNA reads TGTGCCAGCAGCGCCGGGGCAAGACCTACCGGGGGCTACACCTTC.

The rearrangement uses TRBV2 and TRBJ2-7; D not resolved. Germline lookup yields CDR1 SNHLY and CDR2 FYNNEI. CDR3 length: 11 residues. Trimming left V 2 bases short and J 7 bases short, with 6 bases between. CDR3 DNA: TGTGCCAGCAGTGAAACGAGGGAGCAGTACTTC. This gives the protein CASSETREQYF.

This clone was seen only once. V is TRBV27 and J is TRBJ2-2; tentatively, D is TRBD1 (6 bases). V lost 5 bases to trimming and J lost 0 bases, with 16 bases between them. This CDR3 spans 17 amino acids. The germline CDR1 and CDR2 sequences are MNHEY and SMNVEV (reference sequence). CDR3 bases: TGTGCCAGCAGTCCCCAAATGGCAGGGGCGAACACCGGGGAGCTGTTTTTT. This translates into CASSPQMAGANTGELFF.

The chain recombines TRBV6-5 with TRBJ1-5; tentative D call: TRBD1 (5 bases). This CDR3 spans 15 amino acids. V lost 6 bases, J lost 3 bases, and 15 bases lay in between. The germline V gene encodes CDR1 MNHEY and CDR2 SVGAGI. The CDR3 nucleotides are TGTGCCAGCAGGGTTCAGGGAGGAATCAATCAGCCCCAGCATTTT. Translation gives CASRVQGGINQPQHF.

The chain employs TRBV19 and TRBJ1-2; D is ambiguous. The CDR3 loop spans 14 amino acids. The ends were cut back, 7 bases at V and 5 bases at J, with 17 bases in the middle. Germline V CDR1 and CDR2: LNHDA, SQIVND (reference sequence). The chain's CDR3 is CASTTANSWYGYTF. CDR3 in DNA: TGTGCCAGTACAACCGCGAACAGTTGGTATGGCTACACCTTC.

The chain carries TRBV29-1 and TRBJ2-3, with D possibly matching TRBD2 (7 bases). The V end lost 3 bases, the J end lost 4 bases, and 17 bases lay between the germline ends. Germline V CDR1 and CDR2: SQVTM, ANQGSEA. The CDR3 is 15 residues long. In DNA form, the CDR3 reads TGCAGCGTTGATCGGGGGGCAGCCAGTCCAGATACGCAGTATTTT. Translating gives CSVDRGAASPDTQYF.

V usage is TRBV6-6 and J usage is TRBJ2-3, with 8 positions matching TRBD1. The CDR3 extends over 15 amino acids. V lost 4 bases and J lost 4; bases outside the gene matches: 7. Germline V gene data show CDR1 as MNHNY and CDR2 as SVGAGI (reference sequence). The DNA of the CDR3 is TGTGCCAGCAGTTCTAGGACAGGGTTGTCAGATACGCAGTATTTT. It translates to CASSSRTGLSDTQYF.

The chain uses TRBV10-2 and TRBJ2-1; 10 bases match TRBD2. The CDR3 has 14 amino acids. Trimming took 5 bases from V and 6 from J; bases not matched to a gene: 4. Germline loops: CDR1 WSHSY, CDR2 SAAADI. CDR3 DNA sequence: TGCGCCAGCAGTCAGCGGGGGGGCCTCAATGAGCAGTTCTTC. Translated: CASSQRGGLNEQFF.

The rearrangement joins TRBV27 to TRBJ2-7, with D perhaps given as TRBD1 or TRBD2 (5 bases each). There are 14 residues in the CDR3. The ends were cut back, 7 bases at V and 5 bases at J, with 18 bases in the middle. Germline lookup yields CDR1 MNHEY and CDR2 SMNVEV (reference sequence). The CDR3 DNA reads TGTGCCAGCATGGGGGTACCCTTAGGCGACGAGCAGTACTTC. Its protein is CASMGVPLGDEQYF.

This chain links TRBV6-6 with TRBJ1-6; 7 bases agree with TRBD1. The germline V gene encodes CDR1 MNHNY and CDR2 SVGAGI (reference sequence). J gave up 7 bases and V 7 bases, and 4 bases lay outside the gene matches. This CDR3 comprises 13 residues. CDR3 sequence: CASNRQGNSPLHF. The CDR3 nucleotides read TGTGCCAGCAATCGACAGGGAAATTCACCCCTCCACTTT.